These 26 T cell receptor beta chains were all obtained from the same sample, sequenced in a study of cytomegalovirus exposure and HLA in healthy donors. Primers: 60 Vbeta forward and 13 Jbeta reverse. The method was immunoSEQ multiplex PCR; TCRdb's version includes in-frame clones alone and lacks a portion of them. The sample has more than 90,000 clones, 70% seen once; the top ten hold 8% to 9.5%. Sample: PBMCs. The receptors were sampled from a man aged 25-40 years in good health and CMV-seropositive.

The CDR3 DNA is TGCAGCGTTCTCACTAGCACAGATACGCAGTATTTT. Translated, it gives CSVLTSTDTQYF. The V and J genes are TRBV29-1 and TRBJ2-3; the D is unclear. The CDR3 spans 12 residues. With 5 bases removed from V and 0 bases from J, the gap between germline ends came to 6 bases. Germline CDR1 is SQVTM and CDR2 is ANQGSEA.

In this sample, this clone turned up a few times. This sequence joins TRBV7-8 and TRBJ1-1; D remains unclear. This CDR3 is 13 amino acids long. Germline V gene sequence: CDR1 SGHVS, CDR2 FQNEAQ. The ends were cut back, 5 bases at V and 7 bases at J, with 14 bases in the middle. CDR3 in DNA: TGTGCCAGCAGCCCATCGAACTGGTTTGAAGCTTTCTTT. Protein product: CASSPSNWFEAFF.

This rearrangement joins TRBV5-1 to TRBJ1-2; D remains unclear. This CDR3 is 12 amino acids long. Germline V gene lookup returns CDR1 SGHRS and CDR2 YFSETQ. Trimming left V 4 bases short and J 8 bases short, with 12 bases between. The CDR3 sequence: CASSHTRGGYTF. The CDR3 nucleotides are TGCGCCAGCAGCCATACCCGAGGGGGCTACACCTTC.

This CDR3 reads CASSAGLLTDTQYF. CDR3 coding DNA: TGTGCCAGCAGCGCGGGACTACTCACAGATACGCAGTATTTT. The V gene is TRBV5-5, the J gene TRBJ2-3, with 7 bases aligning to TRBD2. Per the germline V gene, CDR1 is SGHKS and CDR2 is YYEKEE (reference sequence). The trim removed 4 bases at V and 2 bases at J, leaving 4 bases unmatched. CDR3 length: 14 residues.

The V call is TRBV25-1, the J call TRBJ2-5, with D hard to call. The CDR3 sequence is 13 residues long. Germline V gives CDR1 MGHDK, CDR2 SYGVNS. The ends were cut back, 9 bases at V and 5 bases at J, with 16 bases in the middle. The CDR3 DNA is TGTGCCAGTTCCCCCCTGTCCGGGGAGACCCAGTACTTC. It codes for CASSPLSGETQYF.

The genes are TRBV29-1 and TRBJ1-2, with D possibly TRBD1 on 5 matching bases. Germline loops: CDR1 SQVTM, CDR2 ANQGSEA. The CDR3 covers 11 residues. V shed 6 bases and J shed 7 bases, with 12 bases lying between them. CDR3 residues: CSVMSQGGYTF. The CDR3 DNA follows: TGCAGCGTCATGAGCCAGGGTGGCTACACCTTC.

The genes are TRBV5-1 and TRBJ2-2; 7 nucleotides line up with TRBD1. J was trimmed by 2 bases and V by 0 bases; bases with no gene match: 4. The length of the CDR3 is 16 residues. From germline, CDR1 is SGHRS and CDR2 YFSETQ. CDR3 residues: CASSLEGGVNTGELFF. The CDR3 DNA is TGCGCCAGCAGCTTGGAAGGGGGCGTAAACACCGGGGAGCTGTTTTTT. The full variable domain, completed using reference TRBV5-1 and TRBJ2-2, is KAGVTQTPRYLIKTRGQQVTLSCSPISGHRSVSWYQQTPGQGLQFLFEYFSETQRNKGNFPGRFSGRQFSNSRSEMNVSTLELGDSALYLCASSLEGGVNTGELFFGEGSRLTVL.

This clone was seen more than once but under ten times. V is TRBV5-1 and J is TRBJ2-1; perhaps TRBD2 as D (7 bases). The CDR3 spans 15 residues. Germline V lookup: CDR1 SGHRS, CDR2 YFSETQ. The V and J ends lost 0 bases and 6 bases respectively, with 13 bases between them. The CDR3 DNA is TGCGCCAGCAGCTTGGATACGGGGGGCCCCAATGAGCAGTTCTTC. Encoded protein: CASSLDTGGPNEQFF.

This chain uses TRBV7-2 with TRBJ1-2; 7 bases are shared with TRBD1. Germline trimming cut 5 bases from V and 0 bases from J; bases unmatched to any gene: 9. This CDR3 is built from 16 residues. Germline V lookup: CDR1 SGHTA, CDR2 FQGNSA. The CDR3 spells CASSPTGLPTNYGYTF. The CDR3 nucleotides are TGTGCCAGCAGCCCGACAGGGCTACCCACTAACTATGGCTACACCTTC. Variable domain in full (rest from reference TRBV7-2 and TRBJ1-2): GAGVSQSPSNKVTEKGKDVELRCDPISGHTALYWYRQSLGQGLEFLIYFQGNSAPDKSGLPSDRFSAERTGGSVSTLTIQRTQQEDSAVYLCASSPTGLPTNYGYTFGSGTRLTVV.

The V call is TRBV5-8, the J call TRBJ2-7, with a weak D call TRBD2 (5 bases). V lost 4 bases and J 2 bases, leaving 13 bases between the germline ends. The CDR3 totals 14 residues. Germline V gene lookup returns CDR1 SGHTS and CDR2 YDEGEE. The chain's CDR3 is CASSERRPPYEQYV. In nucleotides, the CDR3 is TGTGCCAGCAGCGAGAGGAGGCCGCCCTACGAGCAGTACGTC.

The CDR3 sequence is CASSYGGVNEKLFF. The CDR3 DNA reads TGTGCCAGCAGTTACGGGGGGGTTAATGAAAAACTGTTTTTT. This chain joins TRBV6-6 and TRBJ1-4, with TRBD1 as a possible D gene (5 bases). Deletions cut 2 bases from V and 4 bases from J, with 8 bases between. Germline V gene data show CDR1 as MNHNY and CDR2 as SVGAGI (reference sequence). This CDR3 comprises 14 residues.

This chain joins TRBV9 and TRBJ2-1, with D maybe TRBD1 (5 bases). Germline CDR1 is SGDLS and CDR2 is YYNGEE. CDR3 size: 19 residues. V lost 0 bases to trimming and J lost 5 bases, with 24 bases between them. The CDR3 DNA follows: TGTGCCAGCAGCGTAGCTACATGGGCGGCCCCAGGGTCGAACAATGAGCAGTTCTTC. Protein sequence: CASSVATWAAPGSNNEQFF.

A few counts support this clone. The chain has TRBV7-2 and TRBJ1-1, with D possibly being TRBD1 (5 bases). The CDR3 is 15 residues long. Trimming left V 5 bases short and J 4 bases short, with 17 bases between. CDR1 and CDR2 from the germline V gene are SGHTA and FQGNSA. Written as DNA, the CDR3 is TGTGCCAGCAGCCTACGGACACCGGGGGGCACTGAAGCTTTCTTT. Translation gives CASSLRTPGGTEAFF.

The DNA of the CDR3 is TGTGCCAGCAGTGGCTCTAGCGGGGTCGAGACCCAGTACTTC. Translated: CASSGSSGVETQYF. The chain couples TRBV2 to TRBJ2-5; 9 bases map to TRBD2. Germline CDR1 SNHLY, CDR2 FYNNEI. The trim removed 4 bases at V and 5 bases at J, leaving 5 bases unmatched. The CDR3 extends over 14 amino acids.

The gene calls are TRBV9 and TRBJ2-1; 7 bases are shared with TRBD2. CDR3 length: 12 amino acids. Germline V gene data show CDR1 as SGDLS and CDR2 as YYNGEE. Losses at the gene ends were 6 bases for V and 7 bases for J; bases not matched to a gene: 4. CDR3 DNA sequence: TGTGCCAGCAACCTGGGGGGGAATGAGCAGTTCTTC. Its protein product is CASNLGGNEQFF.

The rearrangement links TRBV12-5 to TRBJ2-1; D perhaps matches TRBD1 (5 bases). From germline, CDR1 is LGHNT and CDR2 FRNRAP. This CDR3 contains 15 residues. V was pared by 8 bases and J by 5 bases, with 19 bases between. CDR3 sequence: CASLGLGVWDNEQFF. The CDR3, as DNA: TGTGCTAGTCTCGGATTAGGGGTTTGGGACAATGAGCAGTTCTTC.

The gene calls are TRBV9 and TRBJ2-5; 10 bases are shared with TRBD1. The trim removed 0 bases at V and 4 bases at J, leaving 3 bases unmatched. Per the germline V gene, CDR1 is SGDLS and CDR2 is YYNGEE. The length of the CDR3 is 15 residues. DNA of the CDR3: TGTGCCAGCAGCGTAGAGACAGGGGGCGCAGAGACCCAGTACTTC. Its translation: CASSVETGGAETQYF.

The genes are TRBV7-2 and TRBJ2-5, with unresolved D. Trimming took 2 bases from V and 4 from J, leaving 11 bases between them. The CDR3 totals 14 residues. Per germline, CDR1 SGHTA and CDR2 FQGNSA. CDR3 residues: CASSLQPVRETQYF. The CDR3, as DNA: TGTGCCAGCAGCTTACAACCGGTGAGAGAGACCCAGTACTTC.

This clone has more than one count but fewer than ten. The CDR3 DNA is TGCAGCGTTGATGGGCAGTTACCCTCTCACCGGTTCTTC. It encodes CSVDGQLPSHRFF. The chain has TRBV29-1 and TRBJ2-1; D call uncertain. This CDR3 has 13 residues. Trimming shortened V by 3 bases and J by 15 bases, and 21 bases separated the two germline ends. Per germline, CDR1 SQVTM and CDR2 ANQGSEA.

V is TRBV6-5 and J is TRBJ1-5; 8 bases fit TRBD1. In germline, CDR1 is MNHEY, CDR2 SVGAGI. The CDR3 runs 13 residues. V was clipped by 6 bases and J by 7 bases; unmatched bases: 5. CDR3 sequence (DNA): TGTGCCAGCAGGAGCCGGGACAGGCAGCCCCAGCATTTT. The encoded protein is CASRSRDRQPQHF.

The table lists this clone with a few counts. The J gene is TRBJ2-7, the V gene TRBV12-5; TRBD1 is a possible D gene (5 bases). CDR3 length equals 16 residues. Germline assignment: CDR1 LGHNT and CDR2 FRNRAP. V was cut by 6 bases and J by 7 bases, with 25 bases left in between. The CDR3 DNA reads TGTGCTAGTGGCCCAGGGCGGACAACTACGATTGTGGAGCAGTACTTC. This encodes CASGPGRTTTIVEQYF. Variable domain in full (rest from reference TRBV12-5 and TRBJ2-7): DARVTQTPRHKVTEMGQEVTMRCQPILGHNTVFWYRQTMMQGLELLAYFRNRAPLDDSGMPKDRFSAEMPDATLATLKIQPSEPRDSAVYFCASGPGRTTTIVEQYFGPGTRLTVT.

The gene calls are TRBV7-8 and TRBJ2-3; possible D gene TRBD2, 6 bases. The germline V and J ends were trimmed by 0 bases and 0 bases, with 13 bases remaining between them. Germline lookup yields CDR1 SGHVS and CDR2 FQNEAQ. CDR3 length equals 17 residues. The CDR3 sequence: CASSLARTTLSTDTQYF. The CDR3 bases are TGTGCCAGCAGCTTAGCGAGGACTACCCTGAGCACAGATACGCAGTATTTT.

This rearrangement joins TRBV29-1 to TRBJ2-1, with 7 bases identical to TRBD2. The CDR3 contains 14 residues. The germline V gene has CDR1 SQVTM and CDR2 ANQGSEA. With V trimmed by 1 base and J by 2 bases, 2 bases remained unmatched. The CDR3 loop reads CSVEGTSAYNEQFF. The CDR3 DNA is TGCAGCGTTGAAGGAACTAGCGCCTACAATGAGCAGTTCTTC.

The chain links TRBV30 to TRBJ2-4, with a weak D call TRBD2 (7 bases). The germline CDR1 and CDR2 sequences are GTSNPN and SVGIG (reference sequence). V was trimmed by 2 bases and J by 1 base, leaving 12 bases between them. This CDR3 has 15 residues. CDR3 bases: TGTGCCTGGAGTAGGCGGGGGCTGGCCAAAAACATTCAGTACTTC. It yields the protein CAWSRRGLAKNIQYF.

CDR3 sequence: CASSEYRGGGVLGETQYF. The CDR3 coding sequence is TGTGCCAGCAGTGAATATCGGGGGGGAGGAGTGCTTGGGGAGACCCAGTACTTC. The chain joins TRBV25-1 to TRBJ2-5, with TRBD2 identical over 8 bases. V lost 0 bases and J lost 5; bases outside the gene matches: 14. The CDR3 covers 18 residues. The germline CDR1 and CDR2 sequences are MGHDK and SYGVNS.

The V and J genes are TRBV25-1 and TRBJ1-4; 10 positions agree with TRBD1. This CDR3 comprises 14 residues. CDR1 and CDR2 from the germline V gene are MGHDK and SYGVNS. With 6 bases clipped from V and 14 bases from J, the junction kept 12 bases outside the gene matches. CDR3 nucleotides: TGTGCCAGCAGCCCGGGACAGGGGCATCCTAGGCTGTTTTTT. Translating gives CASSPGQGHPRLFF.